This paragraph reports one T cell receptor (beta chain). This sample was included in a study of blood T cell repertoires in COVID-19. On the study more broadly: Some COVID-19 samples were acute and others convalescent; all came from the United States, Italy and Spain. Nucleic acid was either cDNA or gDNA, and it came from T cells, B-cell-depleted T cells, or PBMCs.

Study processing details: Amplification of reference gene primers was used by the study to estimate nucleated cell counts. Some clones are missing from TCRdb's copy, which holds only in-frame ones; the method was immunoSEQ multiplex PCR. The V and J calls and the clone size are those of that table, but D and trimming were determined from the DNA. The data contain 210,000 or so clones, about 89% of them seen just once; the ten biggest clones take up about 5%. CDR3 length: 13 residues. V was cut by 3 bases and J by 1 base, with 6 bases left in between. Germline V gene sequence: CDR1 WSHSY, CDR2 SAAADI.

The origin of this receptor is a woman in her thirties or forties with acute or convalescent COVID-19. V and J are TRBV10-2 and TRBJ1-1; D remains unclear. Sequenced input: peripheral blood. CDR3 sequence reads: CASSDSENTEAFF. The CDR3 DNA sequence: TGCGCCAGCAGTGACAGCGAGAACACTGAAGCTTTCTTT.